This T cell receptor (beta chain) was sequenced for a study of control samples from healthy donors and cancer patients. Produced via immunoSEQ multiplex PCR; TCRdb's table is partial and in-frame only. The sample records some 90,000 clones, about 88% being singletons. In germline, CDR1 is SGHTS, CDR2 YDEGEE. J lost 7 bases, V lost 4 bases, and 8 bases had no gene match. The length of the CDR3 is 15 residues. Material for sequencing was blood. The clonotype comes from an older woman in good health. The chain joins TRBV5-8 to TRBJ1-5; TRBD1 matches at 10 bases. The CDR3: CASSPRDRGTQPQHF. The CDR3 bases are TGTGCCAGCAGCCCCAGGGACAGGGGTACCCAGCCCCAGCATTTT.